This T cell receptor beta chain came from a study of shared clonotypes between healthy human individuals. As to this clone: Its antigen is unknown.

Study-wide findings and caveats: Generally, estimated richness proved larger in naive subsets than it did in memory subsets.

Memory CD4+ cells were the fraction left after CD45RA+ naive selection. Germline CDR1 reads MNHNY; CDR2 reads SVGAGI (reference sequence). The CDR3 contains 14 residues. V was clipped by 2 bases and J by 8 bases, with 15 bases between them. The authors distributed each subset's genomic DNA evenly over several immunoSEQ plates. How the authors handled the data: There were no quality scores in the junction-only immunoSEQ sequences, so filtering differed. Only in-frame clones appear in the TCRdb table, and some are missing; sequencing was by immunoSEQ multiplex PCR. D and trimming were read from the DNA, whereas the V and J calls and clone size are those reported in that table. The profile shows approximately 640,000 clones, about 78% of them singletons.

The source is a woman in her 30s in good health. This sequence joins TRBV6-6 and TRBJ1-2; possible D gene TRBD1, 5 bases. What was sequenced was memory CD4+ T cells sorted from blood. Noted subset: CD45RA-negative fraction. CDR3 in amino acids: CASSYPSGGRGYTF. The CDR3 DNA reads TGTGCCAGCAGTTACCCCTCCGGGGGTCGGGGCTACACCTTC.